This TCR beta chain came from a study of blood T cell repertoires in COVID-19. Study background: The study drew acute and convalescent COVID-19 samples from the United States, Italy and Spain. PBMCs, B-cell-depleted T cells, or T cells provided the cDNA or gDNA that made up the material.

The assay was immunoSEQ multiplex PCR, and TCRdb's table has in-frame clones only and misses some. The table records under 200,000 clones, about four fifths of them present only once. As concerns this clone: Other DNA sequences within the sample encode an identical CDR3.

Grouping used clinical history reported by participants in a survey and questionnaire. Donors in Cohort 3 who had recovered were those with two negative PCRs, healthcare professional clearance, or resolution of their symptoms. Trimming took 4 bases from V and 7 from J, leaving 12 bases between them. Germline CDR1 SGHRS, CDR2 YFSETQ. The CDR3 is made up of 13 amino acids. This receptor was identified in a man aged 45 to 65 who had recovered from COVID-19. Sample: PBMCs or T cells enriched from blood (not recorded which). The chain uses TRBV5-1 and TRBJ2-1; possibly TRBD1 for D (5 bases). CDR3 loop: CASSPQGDNEQFF. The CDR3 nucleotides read TGCGCCAGCAGCCCCCAGGGTGATAATGAGCAGTTCTTC.